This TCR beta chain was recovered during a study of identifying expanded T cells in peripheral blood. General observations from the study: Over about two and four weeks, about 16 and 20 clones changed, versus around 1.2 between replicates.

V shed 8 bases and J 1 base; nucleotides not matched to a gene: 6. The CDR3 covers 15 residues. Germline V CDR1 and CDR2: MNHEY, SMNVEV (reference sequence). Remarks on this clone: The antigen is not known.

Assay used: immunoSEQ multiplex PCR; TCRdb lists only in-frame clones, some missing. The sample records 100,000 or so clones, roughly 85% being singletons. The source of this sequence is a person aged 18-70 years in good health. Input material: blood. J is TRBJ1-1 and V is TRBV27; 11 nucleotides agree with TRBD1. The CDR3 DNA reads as TGTGCCAGCTGGACAGGGGGCGCGGGGAACACTGAAGCTTTCTTT. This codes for CASWTGGAGNTEAFF.